Below, 18 T cell receptor beta chains from the same sample are listed, as sequenced in a study of response to subunit inactivated influenza vaccine. TCRdb re-called the RT-PCR reads with MiXCR, one entry per CDR3 protein. Of 700,000 to 800,000 distinct CDR3 sequences listed, around 20% were seen once; the top ten hold under 13%. The sample here was PBMCs from blood, taken roughly 5 days after vaccination. The receptors originated from a man over 45 who received an inactivated influenza vaccine.

V usage is TRBV9 and J usage is TRBJ2-5, with D possibly matching TRBD2 (6 bases). Germline values: CDR1 SGDLS, CDR2 YYNGEE. The V and J ends lost 1 base and 4 bases respectively, with 8 bases between them. The length of the CDR3 is 13 residues. Written as DNA, the CDR3 is TGTGCCAGCAGCGTACGAGCGGGAGAGACCCAGTACTTC. It specifies CASSVRAGETQYF.

V usage is TRBV6-1 and J usage is TRBJ2-7; D may be TRBD1 or TRBD2 (5 bases each). V dropped 0 bases and J dropped 7 bases, with 13 bases sitting between them. Germline V CDR1 and CDR2: MNHNS, SASEGT. The CDR3 sequence is 14 residues long. The CDR3 DNA follows: TGTGCCAGCAGTGAAGCCGGCAGGGAGCGGGAGCAGTACTTC. It encodes CASSEAGREREQYF.

This clonotype turned up a few times. This rearrangement joins TRBV7-9 to TRBJ1-6; 8 nucleotides match TRBD1. Germline CDR1 and CDR2: SEHNR and FQNEAQ (reference sequence). J lost 9 bases, V lost 5 bases, and 9 bases had no gene match. This CDR3 spans 15 amino acids. The CDR3 region has the DNA TGTGCCAGCAGCGCGGAGGCAGGGGGCTTTTCACCCCTCCACTTT. Translated: CASSAEAGGFSPLHF.

This clonotype was seen a few times. The V gene is TRBV6-1, the J gene TRBJ1-3, with TRBD1 identical over 7 bases. Trimming took 10 bases from V and 4 from J; bases not matched to a gene: 4. This CDR3 has 12 amino acids. In germline, CDR1 is MNHNS, CDR2 SASEGT. The chain's CDR3 is CATQGGGNTIYF. The CDR3 bases are TGTGCCACCCAGGGGGGGGGAAACACCATATATTTT.

This clonotype came up a few times. The CDR3 here is CSASPGPRREQYF. The CDR3 nucleotides read TGCAGTGCTTCCCCGGGACCAAGGCGGGAGCAGTACTTC. The rearrangement uses TRBV20-1 and TRBJ2-7; perhaps D is TRBD1 or TRBD2 (5 bases each). V was shortened by 5 bases and J by 7 bases, with 18 bases between the two germline ends. The length of the CDR3 is 13 residues. Per the germline V gene, CDR1 is DFQATT and CDR2 is SNEGSKA (reference sequence).

The J gene is TRBJ2-1, the V gene TRBV4-3; D perhaps matches TRBD2 (5 bases). V shed 1 base and J shed 4 bases, with 11 bases lying between them. Germline assignment: CDR1 LGHNA and CDR2 YSLEER. The CDR3 has 15 amino acids. The CDR3 is CASSQVDEGYNEQFF. CDR3 bases: TGCGCCAGCAGCCAAGTAGACGAGGGATACAATGAGCAGTTCTTC.

This clonotype was observed a few times. The rearrangement uses TRBV2 and TRBJ2-1; 11 bases fit TRBD2. This CDR3 contains 17 residues. V gave up 6 bases and J gave up 5 bases; unmatched junction bases: 12. CDR1 is SNHLY, CDR2 FYNNEI, per germline. The CDR3 coding sequence is TGTGCCAGCAGCAAGACTACTAGCGGGGGAGGTAACAATGAGCAGTTCTTC. It yields the protein CASSKTTSGGGNNEQFF.

The table lists this clonotype with many counts. V is TRBV10-2 and J is TRBJ2-7; D possibly matches TRBD1 or TRBD2 (5 bases each). V shed 6 bases and J shed 3 bases, with 12 bases lying between them. This CDR3 contains 13 residues. Looked up from germline, CDR1 is WSHSY and CDR2 is SAAADI. The CDR3 is CASSSGTVYEQYF. CDR3 DNA sequence: TGCGCCAGCAGCTCCGGGACGGTCTACGAGCAGTACTTC.

This clonotype appeared a few times. The chain employs TRBV5-1 and TRBJ1-5; tentatively, D is TRBD1 (6 bases). Germline V gene data show CDR1 as SGHRS and CDR2 as YFSETQ. CDR3 length: 15 amino acids. V lost 1 base, J lost 6 bases, and 14 bases lay in between. CDR3: CASSLSGGWSQPQHF. As DNA, the CDR3 is TGCGCCAGCAGCTTGTCGGGGGGCTGGAGTCAGCCCCAGCATTTT.

This clonotype was recorded many times. The junction does not match germline at one end; this may be a read error. The genes are TRBV5-1 and TRBJ2-2, with no clear D. The CDR3 is 15 residues long. Germline V gene data show CDR1 as SGHRS and CDR2 as YFSETQ. Here the CDR3 reads CASSFGGTNTGELFF. The CDR3 DNA reads as TGTGCCAGCAGCTTCGGCGGTACGAACACCGGGGAGCTGTTTTTT.

The table lists this clonotype with many counts. The chain employs TRBV4-2 and TRBJ2-4; D unresolved. CDR3 size: 14 residues. V was trimmed by 0 bases and J by 0 bases, leaving 3 bases between them. Germline values: CDR1 LGHNA, CDR2 YNFKEQ. In DNA form, the CDR3 reads TGTGCCAGCAGCCAAGATTTAGCCAAAAACATTCAGTACTTC. Protein: CASSQDLAKNIQYF.

The chain couples TRBV27 to TRBJ2-2; the match to TRBD2 covers 11 bases. This CDR3 contains 16 residues. Germline lookup yields CDR1 MNHEY and CDR2 SMNVEV (reference sequence). Germline trimming cut 6 bases from V and 4 bases from J; bases unmatched to any gene: 7. The CDR3 spells CASSDLAGGATGELFF. CDR3 nucleotides: TGTGCCAGCAGCGACCTAGCGGGAGGTGCCACCGGGGAGCTGTTTTTT.

This clonotype was found a few times. The chain couples TRBV20-1 to TRBJ2-1, with 10 bases aligning to TRBD2. The ends lost 5 bases at V and 2 bases at J; junction bases unmatched: 9. Germline V gene sequence: CDR1 DFQATT, CDR2 SNEGSKA (reference sequence). The CDR3 has 16 residues. As DNA, the CDR3 is TGCAGTGCTGGGCTAGCGGGAGTGGGGGCCTACAATGAGCAGTTCTTC. It yields the protein CSAGLAGVGAYNEQFF.

This clonotype has a count of ten or more. This sequence joins TRBV28 and TRBJ2-7; 10 bases are a match to TRBD1. This CDR3 contains 16 residues. V was pared by 2 bases and J by 2 bases, with 6 bases of the junction left unmatched. Germline assignment: CDR1 MDHEN and CDR2 SYDVKM. The CDR3 region has the DNA TGTGCCAGCAGTTTACCCTGGGACAGGGGAACCTACGAGCAGTACTTC. Its protein product is CASSLPWDRGTYEQYF.

The CDR3 nucleotides read TGTGCCAGCAGCTTTATGGGGGGAATCGCGGAGACCCAGTACTTC. Its protein is CASSFMGGIAETQYF. J is TRBJ2-5 and V is TRBV7-9, with D maybe TRBD2 (6 bases). The CDR3 has 15 amino acids. Germline V gene lookup returns CDR1 SEHNR and CDR2 FQNEAQ (reference sequence). The V gene lost 3 bases and the J gene lost 5 bases, with 16 bases spanning the gap.

The chain recombines TRBV6-5 with TRBJ2-7; 11 bases map to TRBD2. J was trimmed by 4 bases and V by 5 bases; bases with no gene match: 10. This CDR3 has 16 amino acids. CDR1 is MNHEY, CDR2 SVGAGI, per germline. The CDR3 DNA follows: TGTGCCAGCAGTCGCTCGACTAGCGGGGCGATTTACGAGCAGTACTTC. This encodes CASSRSTSGAIYEQYF.

A few counts support this clonotype. The chain links TRBV4-1 to TRBJ1-5; 7 nucleotides agree with TRBD1. The ends lost 4 bases at V and 7 bases at J; junction bases unmatched: 4. Germline V gives CDR1 MGHRA, CDR2 YSYEKL. The CDR3 consists of 13 residues. CDR3 sequence (DNA): TGCGCCAGCAGCCCTGACAGGGAACAGCCCCAGCATTTT. As protein: CASSPDREQPQHF.

V gene TRBV27 combines with J gene TRBJ2-1, with D hard to call. The germline V gene encodes CDR1 MNHEY and CDR2 SMNVEV (reference sequence). Trimming stripped 5 bases from V and 7 bases from J, with 12 bases between. The CDR3 runs to 13 residues. This CDR3 reads CASSPSVGNEQFF. The CDR3 DNA sequence: TGTGCCAGCAGTCCCTCAGTAGGGAATGAGCAGTTCTTC.